The rows below give T cell receptor beta chains drawn from one sample of a study of radiation and T cells in renal cell carcinoma. TCRdb keeps only in-frame clones here, not all; method: immunoSEQ multiplex PCR. The sample has roughly 130,000 clones, around nine tenths seen once; the top ten hold around 13%. The sample here was blood, taken from a patient whose treatment included radiotherapy and nephrectomy. These receptors all stem from a woman between 50 and 59 years old with renal cell carcinoma. The CDR3 runs from the conserved cysteine through the conserved F or W. D genes are given only for firm matches. Clone size appears in some rows only: once, few, many, or a class for an expanded clone.

>NA|TRBJ1-4|NA|TRBV6-5
CASSNAGLGNEKLFF
TGTGCCAGCAGTAATGCGGGACTGGGTAATGAAAAACTGTTTTTT
>TRBD1|TRBJ2-5|NA|TRBV7-7
CASSLDRDKTQYF
TGTGCTAGCAGCCTAGACAGGGACAAGACCCAGTACTTC
>TRBD1|TRBJ1-1|NA|TRBV7-9
CASSLGEGANTEAFF
TGTGCCAGCAGCTTAGGAGAGGGGGCGAACACTGAAGCTTTCTTT
>NA|TRBJ1-1|NA|TRBV5-6
CASSLDTSMGTEAFF
TGTGCCAGCAGCTTGGACACCTCGATGGGGACTGAAGCTTTCTTT
>TRBD2|TRBJ2-3|NA|TRBV15
CATSPRLAASTDTQYF
TGTGCCACCAGCCCTCGACTAGCGGCTAGCACAGATACGCAGTATTTT
>TRBD2|TRBJ2-2|NA|TRBV7-9
CASLKSGGSLIGELFF
TGTGCCAGCTTAAAAAGCGGGGGGTCTCTTATCGGGGAGCTGTTTTTT
>NA|TRBJ1-2|NA|TRBV30
CAWSAGYGYTF
TGTGCCTGGAGTGCGGGGTACGGCTACACCTTC
>NA|TRBJ1-1|once|TRBV6-1
CASSEWTENTEAFF
TGTGCCAGCAGTGAATGGACAGAGAACACTGAAGCTTTCTTT
>NA|TRBJ1-5|NA|TRBV7-3
CASSLDGNQPQHF
TGTGCCAGCAGCTTAGACGGTAATCAGCCCCAGCATTTT
>NA|TRBJ2-3|NA|TRBV6-5
CASSRGSTDTQYF
TGTGCCAGCAGTAGGGGGTCCACAGATACGCAGTATTTT
>TRBD2|TRBJ2-1|NA|TRBV4-1
CASSQVVGLVHNEQFF
TGCGCCAGCAGCCAAGTTGTCGGACTAGTACACAATGAGCAGTTCTTC
>NA|TRBJ1-4|NA|TRBV11-2
CASSLLGATNEKLFF
TGTGCCAGCAGCTTATTGGGTGCAACTAATGAAAAACTGTTTTTT
>NA|TRBJ2-5|NA|TRBV19
CASSIQGFVETQYF
TGTGCCAGTAGTATACAGGGCTTCGTAGAGACCCAGTACTTC
>TRBD2|TRBJ2-3|NA|TRBV15
CATSRDYSGGATDTQYF
TGTGCCACCAGCAGAGATTACAGCGGGGGGGCCACAGATACGCAGTATTTT
>NA|TRBJ2-5|once|TRBV5-1
CASSWGGGTQETQYF
TGCGCCAGCAGCTGGGGCGGAGGGACCCAAGAGACCCAGTACTTC
>NA|TRBJ1-4|once|TRBV5-1
CASSFGGSSTNEKLFF
TGCGCCAGCAGCTTCGGGGGCAGTTCAACTAATGAAAAACTGTTTTTT
>TRBD1|TRBJ1-5|NA|TRBV19
CATNVRQGNNQPQHF
TGTGCCACTAACGTCAGACAGGGGAACAATCAGCCCCAGCATTTT
>NA|TRBJ1-1|NA|TRBV14
CASSQDLGQGVDTEAFF
TGTGCCAGCAGCCAAGACTTAGGGCAGGGAGTGGACACTGAAGCTTTCTTT
>NA|TRBJ2-2|NA|TRBV7-3
CASSLTQDAYGELFF
TGTGCCAGCAGCTTAACGCAGGATGCATACGGGGAGCTGTTTTTT
>TRBD1|TRBJ2-3|NA|TRBV11-3
CASSGTGVPDTQYF
TGTGCCAGCAGCGGGACAGGGGTTCCAGATACGCAGTATTTT
>TRBD1|TRBJ1-2|NA|TRBV2
CASEQGAGYGYTF
TGTGCCAGCGAACAGGGGGCAGGCTATGGCTACACCTTC
>TRBD2|TRBJ2-7|once|TRBV4-1
CASSQQRGPSYEQYF
TGCGCCAGCAGCCAACAGCGGGGGCCCTCCTACGAGCAGTACTTC
>NA|TRBJ1-1|NA|TRBV6-5
CASSYSRVWHTEAFF
TGTGCCAGCAGTTACTCGAGGGTGTGGCACACTGAAGCTTTCTTT
>NA|TRBJ2-5|NA|TRBV6-1
CASSEVQGAQETQYF
TGTGCCAGCAGTGAGGTACAGGGTGCCCAAGAGACCCAGTACTTC
>NA|TRBJ1-4|NA|TRBV30
CAWSRGGPNEKLFF
TGTGCCTGGAGTCGGGGGGGTCCTAATGAAAAACTGTTTTTT
>NA|TRBJ1-6|NA|TRBV19
CASSARGGDSPLHF
TGTGCCAGTAGCGCACGGGGCGGAGATTCACCCCTCCACTTT
>NA|TRBJ1-3|NA|TRBV9
CASSVSPLWGAGNTIYF
TGTGCCAGCAGCGTATCTCCTTTGTGGGGCGCTGGAAACACCATATATTTT
>NA|TRBJ1-2|NA|TRBV7-2
CASSLAPGINVANYGYTF
TGTGCCAGCAGCTTAGCCCCGGGAATTAATGTCGCTAACTATGGCTACACCTTC
>TRBD1|TRBJ2-2|NA|TRBV5-1
CASSWDRAGISNTGELFF
TGCGCCAGCAGCTGGGACAGGGCGGGGATTTCGAACACCGGGGAGCTGTTTTTT
>TRBD2|TRBJ2-7|NA|TRBV7-2
CASSLERSGGTYEQYF
TGTGCCAGCAGCTTAGAGCGATCGGGGGGTACCTACGAGCAGTACTTC
>TRBD2|TRBJ2-5|NA|TRBV19
CASSITSGGSETQYF
TGTGCCAGTAGTATCACTAGCGGGGGGAGTGAGACCCAGTACTTC
>NA|TRBJ1-5|few|TRBV10-3
CAIRRDSNQPQHF
TGTGCCATCAGGAGGGATAGCAATCAGCCCCAGCATTTT
>TRBD1|TRBJ1-4|NA|TRBV15
CATSSRGTGSNEKLFF
TGTGCCACCAGCAGTAGGGGGACAGGGAGTAATGAAAAACTGTTTTTT
>NA|TRBJ2-3|once|TRBV5-5
CASSGELGAQYF
TGTGCCAGCAGCGGAGAGCTAGGGGCGCAGTATTTT
>TRBD2|TRBJ2-5|NA|TRBV29-1
CSADGGQETQYF
TGCAGCGCCGACGGGGGGCAAGAGACCCAGTACTTC
>NA|TRBJ1-2|NA|TRBV9
CASSVGYGPFYGYTF
TGTGCCAGCAGCGTAGGCTACGGACCATTCTATGGCTACACCTTC
>TRBD1|TRBJ1-6|few|TRBV18
CASSFAGQGDSPLHF
TGTGCCAGCTCGTTTGCGGGACAGGGGGATTCACCCCTCCACTTT
>TRBD1|TRBJ1-6|NA|TRBV9
CASSVGTEALNSPLHF
TGTGCCAGCAGCGTTGGGACAGAGGCCTTGAATTCACCCCTCCACTTT